A single T cell receptor (beta chain) is shown here with its context. This sample is part of a study of blood T cell repertoires in COVID-19. Study as a whole: The United States, Italy and Spain provided the acute and convalescent COVID-19 samples. T cells, B-cell-depleted T cells, or PBMCs supplied cDNA or gDNA.

Trimming cost V 6 bases and J 3 bases; bases outside gene matches: 12. The CDR3 extends over 17 amino acids. Germline V gives CDR1 SGHRS, CDR2 YFSETQ. In the authors' workflow: Scientists estimated how many nucleated cells there were by amplifying reference gene primers. Assay used: immunoSEQ multiplex PCR; TCRdb lists only in-frame clones, some missing. V and J calls and clone size are those listed in that table; D and trimming were worked out from the DNA. This sample has over 200,000 clones, with about 83% found just once. Sequencing was performed on peripheral blood. V gene TRBV5-1 combines with J gene TRBJ1-6, with 7 bases lining up with TRBD1. This sequence originates from a woman between 50 and 59 years old with acute or convalescent COVID-19. The CDR3 coding sequence is TGCGCCAGCAAACCTCCCGGGACAGAACTCTATAATTCACCCCTCCACTTT. Residues: CASKPPGTELYNSPLHF.